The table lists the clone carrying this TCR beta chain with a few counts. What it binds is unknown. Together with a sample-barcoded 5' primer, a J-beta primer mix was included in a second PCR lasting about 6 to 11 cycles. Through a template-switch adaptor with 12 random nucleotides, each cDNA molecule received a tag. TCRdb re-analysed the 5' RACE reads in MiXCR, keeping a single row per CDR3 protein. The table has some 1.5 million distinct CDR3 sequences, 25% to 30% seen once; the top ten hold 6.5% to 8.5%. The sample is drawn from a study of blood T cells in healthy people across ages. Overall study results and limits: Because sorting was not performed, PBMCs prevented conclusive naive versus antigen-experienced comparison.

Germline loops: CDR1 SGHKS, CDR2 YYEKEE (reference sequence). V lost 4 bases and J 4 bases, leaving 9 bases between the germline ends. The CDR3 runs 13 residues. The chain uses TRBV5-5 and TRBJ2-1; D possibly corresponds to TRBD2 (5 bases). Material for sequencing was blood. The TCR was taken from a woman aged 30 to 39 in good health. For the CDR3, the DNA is TGTGCCAGCAGCCCCTGGGAGTACAATGAGCAGTTCTTC. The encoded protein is CASSPWEYNEQFF.